Listed below are T cell receptor beta chains from one sample, sequenced in a study of relationships among human T cell subsets. In TCRdb, the multiplex PCR reads were re-called with MiXCR into one record per CDR3 protein. The sample consists of around 14,000 distinct CDR3 sequences, about 60% of them appearing once. Material for sequencing was total T cells sorted from blood. All receptors come from a man in his forties or fifties in good health. Both conserved end residues are part of each CDR3. A D gene is named only where the DNA matches it firmly. Clone size appears in some rows only: once, few, many, or a class for an expanded clone.

cdr3_aa cdr3_nt j_call d_call clone_size v_call
CASSPRDRVLGNQPQHF TGTGCCAGCAGTCCCCGGGACAGGGTTTTGGGCAATCAGCCCCAGCATTTT TRBJ1-5 TRBD1 few TRBV27
CASPLPGSSYNEQFF TGTGCCAGCCCATTGCCCGGAAGCTCCTACAATGAGCAGTTCTTC TRBJ2-1 . . TRBV2
CASSHLRDYVYEQYF TGTGCCAGCAGCCACCTACGGGACTACGTCTACGAGCAGTACTTC TRBJ2-7 TRBD2 . TRBV11-2
CASSREPQETQYF TGTGCCAGCAGTCGGGAACCCCAAGAGACCCAGTACTTC TRBJ2-5 . . TRBV27
CASSPGHNYGNTF TGTGCCAGCAGTCCGGGACATAACTATGGCAACACCTTC TRBJ1-2 . . TRBV2
CSAGNYNEQFF TGCAGCGCAGGGAACTACAATGAGCAGTTCTTC TRBJ2-1 . . TRBV29-1
CASSLGETQHF TGTGCCAGCAGTTTAGGGGAGACCCAGCATTTT TRBJ1-5 . . TRBV27
CSVTGRGLYGYTF TGCAGCGTGACAGGGCGGGGGCTTTATGGCTACACCTTC TRBJ1-2 TRBD1 . TRBV29-1
CATSRDLGEQFF TGTGCCACCAGCAGAGATTTGGGTGAGCAGTTCTTC TRBJ2-1 . . TRBV15
CASGFGGLETQYF TGTGCTAGTGGTTTCGGGGGCCTTGAGACCCAGTACTTC TRBJ2-5 . . TRBV12-5
CASSWAPGTGDVEQYF TGTGCCAGCAGTTGGGCGCCGGGGACAGGGGACGTGGAGCAGTACTTC TRBJ2-7 TRBD1 . TRBV6-6
CSARNRRERDTQYF TGCAGTGCTAGGAATAGACGGGAAAGAGATACGCAGTATTTT TRBJ2-3 . once TRBV20-1
CASRPPGQTYEQYF TGTGCCAGTAGGCCTCCGGGACAAACCTACGAGCAGTACTTC TRBJ2-7 . . TRBV19
CASSIPGQGHEQYF TGTGCCAGCAGTATTCCGGGACAGGGCCACGAGCAGTACTTC TRBJ2-7 TRBD1 . TRBV28
CASSPRADEQYF TGCGCCAGCAGTCCCAGGGCGGACGAGCAGTACTTC TRBJ2-7 . . TRBV10-2
CSVEDLHTGNEQFF TGCAGCGTTGAAGATCTTCACACAGGCAATGAGCAGTTCTTC TRBJ2-1 . once TRBV29-1
CARGTRDRGSRKPQHF TGTGCCAGGGGAACTCGGGACAGAGGGAGTAGGAAGCCCCAGCATTTT TRBJ1-5 TRBD1 . TRBV27
CASSLGIRASGQETQYF TGTGCCAGCAGCTTAGGAATTAGGGCTAGCGGCCAAGAGACCCAGTACTTC TRBJ2-5 TRBD2 . TRBV11-2
CAWRTPPIRAGNTIYF TGTGCCTGGAGGACTCCCCCCATCCGTGCTGGAAACACCATATATTTT TRBJ1-3 . . TRBV30
CASSFGTQETQYF TGTGCCAGCAGCTTCGGCACCCAAGAGACCCAGTACTTC TRBJ2-5 . . TRBV7-9
CASRLGLKSGTGELFF TGCGCCAGCAGGCTGGGACTGAAAAGTGGCACCGGGGAGCTGTTTTTT TRBJ2-2 . . TRBV5-1
CASSLPDNFQETQYF TGTGCCAGCAGCTTACCCGACAACTTCCAAGAGACCCAGTACTTC TRBJ2-5 . . TRBV11-2
CASSGTGGTTGELFF TGTGCCAGCAGTGGGACAGGCGGGACAACCGGGGAGCTGTTTTTT TRBJ2-2 TRBD1 . TRBV27
CASSITDTQYF TGCGCCAGCAGCATTACAGATACGCAGTATTTT TRBJ2-3 . . TRBV5-1
CASRVGNYGYTF TGTGCCAGCAGGGTCGGGAACTATGGCTACACCTTC TRBJ1-2 . . TRBV10-3
CSVKEGSSYEQYF TGCAGCGTGAAGGAGGGAAGCTCCTACGAGCAGTACTTC TRBJ2-7 . . TRBV29-1
CASSLARAGVDEQFF TGTGCCAGCAGCTTAGCTCGCGCGGGAGTCGATGAGCAGTTCTTC TRBJ2-1 TRBD2 . TRBV11-3
CASSYSWGRSNAKLFF TGTGCCAGCAGTTACTCCTGGGGGAGGAGTAATGCAAAACTGTTTTTT TRBJ1-4 . few TRBV6-6
CASSFTRTDTQYF TGTGCCAGCAGCTTTACGCGCACAGATACGCAGTATTTT TRBJ2-3 . . TRBV11-2
CASGGNTIYF TGTGCCAGCGGAGGAAACACCATATATTTT TRBJ1-3 . . TRBV11-2
CAISTDRGLAQPQHF TGTGCCATCAGCACCGACAGGGGCCTCGCTCAGCCCCAGCATTTT TRBJ1-5 TRBD1 . TRBV10-3
CASSPRWGSGTQYF TGTGCCAGCAGCCCTCGTTGGGGAAGTGGGACCCAGTACTTC TRBJ2-5 . . TRBV11-2
CASRAPSLGEQYF TGTGCCAGCCGCGCCCCCTCACTCGGCGAGCAGTACTTC TRBJ2-7 . . TRBV28
CASRRLADYEQYF TGTGCCAGCAGGCGTCTAGCAGACTACGAGCAGTACTTC TRBJ2-7 . medium-sized TRBV11-1
CASSFVSGRFSDTQYF TGTGCCAGCAGTTTCGTAAGCGGGAGATTCTCAGATACGCAGTATTTT TRBJ2-3 TRBD2 . TRBV12-3/TRBV12-4
CASSLKGDTQYF TGTGCCAGCAGCCTGAAGGGGGATACGCAGTATTTT TRBJ2-3 . . TRBV11-3
CSARGVSNEKLFF TGCAGTGCTAGAGGGGTGTCTAATGAAAAACTGTTTTTT TRBJ1-4 . medium-sized TRBV20-1
CAISESAGSYNEQFF TGTGCCATCAGTGAGTCGGCCGGATCCTACAATGAGCAGTTCTTC TRBJ2-1 . . TRBV10-3
CASSLSMREIINEQFF TGTGCCAGCAGTTTATCGATGCGGGAGATCATCAATGAGCAGTTCTTC TRBJ2-1 TRBD2 . TRBV27
CSVEDPRGVGEKLFF TGCAGCGTTGAAGATCCGCGGGGAGTCGGTGAAAAACTGTTTTTT TRBJ1-4 . . TRBV29-1
CASGLPPGQGSTGELFF TGTGCTAGTGGTCTACCGCCCGGACAGGGGAGCACCGGGGAGCTGTTTTTT TRBJ2-2 TRBD1 . TRBV12-5
CASRGGSEGFSYEQYF TGTGCCAGTAGAGGGGGGTCCGAAGGGTTCTCCTACGAGCAGTACTTC TRBJ2-7 . . TRBV2
CASSLIASNQPQHF TGTGCCAGCAGTTTAATTGCCAGCAATCAGCCCCAGCATTTT TRBJ1-5 . . TRBV27
CASSLVGQGWDNEQFF TGTGCCAGCAGCTTAGTTGGACAGGGTTGGGACAATGAGCAGTTCTTC TRBJ2-1 TRBD1 . TRBV11-2
CASSLDMFDKSYEQYF TGTGCCAGCAGCTTAGACATGTTCGACAAATCGTACGAGCAGTACTTC TRBJ2-7 . . TRBV11-2